Listed here are 24 T cell receptor beta chains from one sample, sequenced in a study of T cells in Graves' hyperthyroidism and ophthalmopathy. RNA transcripts gave rise to amplified TCR beta CDR3 regions. HTBI primers were used for first-round RT-PCR of the TCR CDR3. TCRdb independently ran MiXCR on the multiplex PCR reads; one entry per CDR3 protein. The sample shows hundreds of thousands of distinct CDR3 sequences, over 10% of them seen only once. Input material: blood. All receptors come from a woman in her late teens or twenties with Graves' hyperthyroidism.

Ten or more counts support this clonotype. The genes are TRBV11-2 and TRBJ2-2, with 8 bases that match TRBD1. Germline lookup yields CDR1 SGHAT and CDR2 FQNNGV. The CDR3 consists of 18 residues. Trimming removed 3 bases from V and 3 bases from J; junction bases left unmatched: 12. The CDR3 protein is CASSFGRTGKTYTGELFF. The CDR3 bases are TGTGCCAGCAGCTTTGGTCGGACAGGGAAAACTTACACCGGGGAGCTGTTTTTT.

As DNA, the CDR3 is TGCAGCGGGGAGGGCGCGGACCTTAATCCAGAGACCCAGTACTTC. It is translated as CSGEGADLNPETQYF. The chain carries TRBV20-1 and TRBJ2-5, with 7 bases identical to TRBD2. Per the germline V gene, CDR1 is DFQATT and CDR2 is SNEGSKA (reference sequence). There are 15 residues in the CDR3.

This clonotype has at least ten counts. The chain is built from TRBV7-6 and TRBJ2-7, with D perhaps TRBD1 or TRBD2 (5 bases each). CDR1 and CDR2 (germline): SGHVS, FNYEAQ. V was trimmed by 5 bases and J by 3 bases, leaving 14 bases between them. The CDR3 runs to 14 residues. DNA for the CDR3: TGTGCCAGCAGCCTCCGGGACGGCGACTACGAGCAGTACTTC. It encodes CASSLRDGDYEQYF.

This clonotype was recorded at least ten times. CDR3 coding DNA: TGTGCCAGCAGTTTCCCCAGGTCCCAAGAGACCCAGTACTTC. It is translated as CASSFPRSQETQYF. The rearrangement joins TRBV28 to TRBJ2-5; D is unresolved. V lost 3 bases and J 1 base, leaving 9 bases between the germline ends. CDR1 and CDR2 (germline): MDHEN, SYDVKM. There are 14 residues in the CDR3.

Turning to this clonotype: A much larger clone sits a single nucleotide away, making a read error possible. The chain carries TRBV6-2 or TRBV6-3 and TRBJ2-2, with 7 bases lining up with TRBD1. The CDR3 spans 14 residues. Germline CDR1 MNHEY, CDR2 SVGEGT. V lost 5 bases to trimming and J lost 6 bases; unmatched junction nucleotides: 6. The CDR3 DNA reads TGTGCCAGCAGTAGGGGGCTGGACCCCGGGGAGCTGTTTTTT. It specifies CASSRGLDPGELFF.

This clonotype has at least ten counts. The chain joins TRBV11-3 to TRBJ1-1, with D uncertain. CDR3 length: 13 residues. CDR1 is SGHNT and CDR2 is YENEEA in the germline V gene. V lost 5 bases, J lost 5 bases, and 12 bases lay in between. The CDR3 protein is CASSLSTGTEAFF. As DNA, the CDR3 is TGTGCCAGCAGCCTTAGCACGGGAACTGAAGCTTTCTTT.

J is TRBJ2-5 and V is TRBV12-3 or TRBV12-4; possible D gene TRBD2, 6 bases. The CDR3 is made up of 14 amino acids. Trimming took 4 bases from V and 2 from J, leaving 11 bases between them. The CDR3 DNA sequence: TGTGCCAGCAGTTGGGGCGGGACGCAAGAGACCCAGTACTTC. It is translated as CASSWGGTQETQYF.

This clonotype was counted at least ten times. This chain connects TRBV28 to TRBJ2-2; TRBD2 might be the D (5 bases). Deletions cut 3 bases from V and 0 bases from J, with 11 bases between. The CDR3 is 16 amino acids. Germline V lookup: CDR1 MDHEN, CDR2 SYDVKM. The CDR3 nucleotides are TGTGCCAGCAGTTTCTTCCCGGGGACGAACACCGGGGAGCTGTTTTTT. Translating it yields CASSFFPGTNTGELFF.

The rearrangement uses TRBV28 and TRBJ1-5; D gene ambiguous. V dropped 3 bases and J dropped 5 bases, with 11 bases sitting between them. The germline gives CDR1 MDHEN, CDR2 SYDVKM. The CDR3 totals 14 residues. The CDR3 DNA reads as TGTGCCAGCAGTTTGTCACAGTCCGATCAGCCCCAGCATTTT. This translates into CASSLSQSDQPQHF.

This rearrangement joins TRBV10-3 to TRBJ2-7; maybe TRBD1 (5 bases). Germline V gene data show CDR1 as ENHRY and CDR2 as SYGVKD. The CDR3 is made up of 11 amino acids. Trimming removed 4 bases from V and 7 bases from J, with 8 bases in between. The CDR3 DNA sequence: TGTGCCATCAGTGCACAGGAGGAGCAGTACTTC. This gives the protein CAISAQEEQYF.

This clonotype was observed many times. The chain uses TRBV5-8 and TRBJ2-5, with D unclear. The CDR3 loop spans 11 amino acids. Germline CDR1 reads SGHTS; CDR2 reads YDEGEE. The V gene lost 4 bases and the J gene lost 3 bases, with 4 bases spanning the gap. DNA for the CDR3: TGTGCCAGCAGCGTAGAAGAGACCCAGTACTTC. The encoded protein is CASSVEETQYF.

At least ten counts were recorded for this clonotype. The chain joins TRBV27 to TRBJ1-4; D might be TRBD1 (6 bases). Germline loops: CDR1 MNHEY, CDR2 SMNVEV (reference sequence). V lost 9 bases and J lost 6, with 11 bases in between. This CDR3 comprises 12 residues. The CDR3 bases are TGTGCCAGTGGACAGCGAGATGAAAAACTGTTTTTT. Protein sequence: CASGQRDEKLFF.

This clonotype was detected only a few times. This chain uses TRBV7-8 with TRBJ2-2; 9 bases fit TRBD2. The CDR3 covers 15 residues. Germline-derived CDR1 and CDR2 are SGHVS and FQNEAQ. V dropped 2 bases and J dropped 6; count of bases not matched to a gene: 4. The CDR3 region is CASSLLSSGAGELFF. CDR3 DNA sequence: TGTGCCAGCAGCTTACTCTCTAGCGGGGCCGGGGAGCTGTTTTTT. The complete variable domain, with remaining parts taken from reference TRBV7-8 and TRBJ2-2, reads GAGVSQSPRYKVAKRGQDVALRCDPISGHVSLFWYQQALGQGPEFLTYFQNEAQLDKSGLPSDRFFAERPEGSVSTLKIQRTQQEDSAVYLCASSLLSSGAGELFFGEGSRLTVL.

This clonotype was counted at least ten times. The chain is built from TRBV10-3 and TRBJ1-2; D gene ambiguous. The V end was cut by 6 bases, the J end by 2 bases, with 16 bases between. The germline V gene has CDR1 ENHRY and CDR2 SYGVKD. The CDR3 length is 15 residues. CDR3 region: CAIRQQFLGNYGYTF. CDR3 sequence (DNA): TGTGCCATCAGGCAACAGTTTCTGGGGAACTATGGCTACACCTTC.

This clonotype was detected ten times or more. The chain carries TRBV6-2 or TRBV6-3 and TRBJ1-2; no definite D call. The CDR3 contains 15 residues. Trimming cost V 2 bases and J 0 bases, with 10 bases left between them. CDR1 and CDR2 (germline): MNHEY, SVGEGT. CDR3: CASSYGSSTNYGYTF. CDR3 DNA sequence: TGTGCCAGCAGTTACGGCAGCAGTACTAACTATGGCTACACCTTC.

There are a few counts of this clonotype. The V gene is TRBV10-3, the J gene TRBJ2-2, with a possible D match to TRBD1 (5 bases). With 10 bases removed from V and 2 bases from J, the gap between germline ends came to 11 bases. Looked up from germline, CDR1 is ENHRY and CDR2 is SYGVKD. The CDR3 runs to 13 residues. CDR3 amino acids: CATHRPNTGELFF. The CDR3 DNA reads TGTGCCACCCACAGGCCCAACACCGGGGAGCTGTTTTTT.

This clonotype was seen ten or more times. The chain carries TRBV30 and TRBJ2-5, with D perhaps TRBD1 (6 bases). The germline gives CDR1 GTSNPN, CDR2 SVGIG (reference sequence). The CDR3 has 13 amino acids. Trimming took 5 bases from V and 10 from J, leaving 20 bases between them. CDR3 DNA sequence: TGTGCCTGGGGGAGTGGGACACAAGAGGACCAGTACTTC. Translating gives CAWGSGTQEDQYF.

This clonotype occurred a few times. The chain has TRBV9 and TRBJ2-1; D may be TRBD1 or TRBD2 (5 bases each). Trimming shortened V by 2 bases and J by 4 bases, and 13 bases separated the two germline ends. The CDR3 is 15 residues long. Per germline, CDR1 SGDLS and CDR2 YYNGEE. The CDR3 loop is CASSVTGTSYNEQFF. In nucleotides, the CDR3 is TGTGCCAGCAGCGTGACCGGGACCTCTTACAATGAGCAGTTCTTC.

This clonotype was counted ten times or more. The chain couples TRBV3-1 to TRBJ1-2, with TRBD1 matching over 8 bases. The germline V gene encodes CDR1 LGHDT and CDR2 YNNKEL (reference sequence). With 2 bases clipped from V and 5 bases from J, the junction kept 7 bases outside the gene matches. The CDR3 has 15 amino acids. DNA of the CDR3: TGTGCCAGCAGCCAAACCTCGACAGGGGAATATGGCTACACCTTC. Amino acids: CASSQTSTGEYGYTF.

This clonotype was detected ten times or more. CDR3 region: CASSSPIASVLYNEQFF. The CDR3 DNA sequence: TGTGCCAGCAGCTCACCCATCGCTAGCGTCTTATACAATGAGCAGTTCTTC. This chain joins TRBV7-9 and TRBJ2-1, with a tentative D call TRBD2 (6 bases). CDR3 length: 17 residues. Germline V lookup: CDR1 SEHNR, CDR2 FQNEAQ (reference sequence). Trimming took off 4 bases at V and 4 bases at J, with 20 bases between the two ends. The variable domain in full, completed from reference TRBV7-9 and TRBJ2-1, reads DTGVSQNPRHKITKRGQNVTFRCDPISEHNRLYWYRQTLGQGPEFLTYFQNEAQLEKSRLLSDRFSAERPKGSFSTLEIQRTEQGDSAMYLCASSSPIASVLYNEQFFGPGTRLTVL.

The V and J genes are TRBV4-1 and TRBJ1-4, with a weak D call TRBD1 (5 bases). The ends were cut back, 7 bases at V and 8 bases at J, with 23 bases in the middle. This CDR3 region has 16 residues. Germline V gives CDR1 MGHRA, CDR2 YSYEKL. The chain's CDR3 is CASNTPTKDRSEKLFF. Written as DNA, the CDR3 is TGCGCCAGCAACACACCCACAAAAGACAGATCCGAAAAACTGTTTTTT.

In its sample, this clonotype was seen a few times. V gene TRBV20-1 combines with J gene TRBJ2-1, with 7 bases aligning to TRBD1. CDR1 and CDR2 from the germline V gene are DFQATT and SNEGSKA (reference sequence). The trim removed 5 bases at V and 6 bases at J, leaving 10 bases unmatched. This CDR3 has 14 residues. As DNA, the CDR3 is TGCAGTGCTTGCCGGGACAGTACCCTCAATGAGCAGTTCTTC. It is translated as CSACRDSTLNEQFF.

This clonotype was recorded many times. This rearrangement joins TRBV7-9 to TRBJ2-5; 7 bases are shared with TRBD1. CDR1 is SEHNR and CDR2 is FQNEAQ in the germline V gene (reference sequence). The CDR3 spans 16 residues. J was trimmed by 4 bases and V by 1 base; bases with no gene match: 9. CDR3 protein: CASSLGQRGRIETQYF. In DNA, the CDR3 is TGTGCCAGCAGCTTAGGACAGAGGGGGCGAATAGAGACCCAGTACTTC.

This clonotype was seen only a few times. The rearrangement links TRBV18 to TRBJ2-5, with 11 bases matching TRBD2. This CDR3 comprises 16 residues. CDR1 is KGHSH, CDR2 LQKENI, per germline. V trimming: 2 bases; J trimming: 2 bases; junction bases outside the gene matches: 4. CDR3 in amino acids: CASSPGTSGHQETQYF. Written as DNA, the CDR3 is TGTGCCAGCTCACCAGGGACTAGCGGTCATCAAGAGACCCAGTACTTC. Together with reference TRBV18 and TRBJ2-5, the CDR3 gives the full variable domain: NAGVMQNPRHLVRRRGQEARLRCSPMKGHSHVYWYRQLPEEGLKFMVYLQKENIIDESGMPKERFSAEFPKEGPSILRIQQVVRGDSAAYFCASSPGTSGHQETQYFGPGTRLLVL.